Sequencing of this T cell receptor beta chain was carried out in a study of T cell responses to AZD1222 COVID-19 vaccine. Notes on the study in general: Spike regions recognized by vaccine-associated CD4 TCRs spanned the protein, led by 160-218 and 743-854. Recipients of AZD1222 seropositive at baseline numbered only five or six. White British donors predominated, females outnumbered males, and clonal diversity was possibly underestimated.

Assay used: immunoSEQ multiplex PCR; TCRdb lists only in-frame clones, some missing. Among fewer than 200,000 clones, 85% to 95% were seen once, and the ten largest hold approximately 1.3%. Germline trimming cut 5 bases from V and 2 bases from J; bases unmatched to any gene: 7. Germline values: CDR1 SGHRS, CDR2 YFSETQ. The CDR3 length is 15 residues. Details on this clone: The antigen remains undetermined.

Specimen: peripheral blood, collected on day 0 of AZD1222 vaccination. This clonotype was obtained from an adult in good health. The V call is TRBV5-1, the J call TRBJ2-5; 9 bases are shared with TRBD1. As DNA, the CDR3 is TGCGCCAGCAGGGACGCCGGGACAGGGCAAGAGACCCAGTACTTC. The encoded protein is CASRDAGTGQETQYF.